Listed here is a single TCR beta chain. Its antigen is unidentified. The table came from immunoSEQ multiplex PCR; TCRdb's copy has only in-frame clones and leaves some out. Of about 110,000 clones listed, around 92% were seen once; the top ten hold less than 4%. This specimen belongs to a study of CD4+ T cells in melanoma. Study-level points and caveats: In melanoma, neoantigen-specific CD4+ T cells reportedly differed in differentiation state.

Germline CDR1 and CDR2: MNHEY and SVGAGI. Between the trimmed V and J ends, which lost 2 bases and 5 bases, there was a span of 16 bases. The CDR3 consists of 15 residues. What was sequenced was peripheral blood. This rearrangement joins TRBV6-5 to TRBJ2-7, with a tentative D call TRBD2 (5 bases). The source is a human donor with melanoma. The CDR3 DNA sequence: TGTGCCAGCAGTTACGAGACTACCGATATCCACGAGCAGTACTTC. It specifies CASSYETTDIHEQYF.